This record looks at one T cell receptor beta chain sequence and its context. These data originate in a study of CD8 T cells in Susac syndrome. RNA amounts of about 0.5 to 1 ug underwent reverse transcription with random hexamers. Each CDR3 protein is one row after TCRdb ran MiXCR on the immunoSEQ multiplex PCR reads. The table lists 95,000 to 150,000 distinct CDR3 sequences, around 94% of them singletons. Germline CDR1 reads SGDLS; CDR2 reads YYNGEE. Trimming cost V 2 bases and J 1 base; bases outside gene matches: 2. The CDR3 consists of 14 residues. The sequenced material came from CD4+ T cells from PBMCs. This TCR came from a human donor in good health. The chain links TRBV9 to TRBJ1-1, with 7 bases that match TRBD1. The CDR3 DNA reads TGTGCCAGCAGCGTCGACAGGGCGAACACTGAAGCTTTCTTT. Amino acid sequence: CASSVDRANTEAFF.